The 31 T cell receptor beta chains below all came from one sample that was sequenced in a study of cytomegalovirus exposure and HLA in healthy donors. PCR used 60 Vbeta primers and 13 Jbeta primers. Sequenced by immunoSEQ multiplex PCR; TCRdb stores in-frame clones only, minus some. The sample gives roughly 150,000 clones, more than 70% of which show up once; 2% to 2.5% is in the top ten. Specimen: PBMCs. The receptor set was obtained from a man aged 25 to 40 in good health and CMV-seronegative.

The chain joins TRBV10-2 to TRBJ2-3; possible D gene TRBD1, 7 bases. Germline CDR1 WSHSY, CDR2 SAAADI. This CDR3 region has 13 residues. Trimming left V 6 bases short and J 3 bases short, with 10 bases between. CDR3 nucleotides: TGCGCCAGCAGGGGGGGACAGACAGATACGCAGTATTTT. This codes for CASRGGQTDTQYF.

The gene calls are TRBV19 and TRBJ2-1; tentative D call: TRBD1 (6 bases). CDR3 length equals 14 residues. CDR1 LNHDA and CDR2 SQIVND come from the germline V gene (reference sequence). Trimming pared 7 bases from V and 4 bases from J, leaving 14 bases between. The CDR3 loop reads CASTLTGRYNEQFF. The CDR3 DNA sequence: TGTGCCAGTACATTGACAGGAAGATACAATGAGCAGTTCTTC. Using reference TRBV19 and TRBJ2-1 for the parts outside the CDR3, the full variable domain is DGGITQSPKYLFRKEGQNVTLSCEQNLNHDAMYWYRQDPGQGLRLIYYSQIVNDFQKGDIAEGYSVSREKKESFPLTVTSAQKNPTAFYLCASTLTGRYNEQFFGPGTRLTVL.

This rearrangement joins TRBV5-6 to TRBJ1-1, with 8 positions matching TRBD1. CDR1 and CDR2 from the germline V gene are SGHDT and YYEEEE. The trim removed 3 bases at V and 4 bases at J, leaving 5 bases unmatched. The CDR3 has 14 amino acids. CDR3 residues: CASSSPGGPTEAFF. The DNA for the CDR3 is TGTGCCAGCAGCTCGCCAGGGGGCCCCACTGAAGCTTTCTTT.

This chain joins TRBV5-6 and TRBJ2-7; no clear D. Germline V gene sequence: CDR1 SGHDT, CDR2 YYEEEE. The CDR3 spans 12 residues. Between the trimmed V and J ends, which lost 1 base and 5 bases, there was a span of 7 bases. This CDR3 reads CASSLTTHEQYF. CDR3 coding DNA: TGTGCCAGCAGCTTGACTACCCACGAGCAGTACTTC.

This sequence joins TRBV4-1 and TRBJ2-7; 7 bases align to TRBD2. The CDR3 consists of 16 residues. V was clipped by 3 bases and J by 2 bases; unmatched bases: 10. CDR1 and CDR2 (germline): MGHRA, YSYEKL. The CDR3 coding sequence is TGCGCCAGCAGCCACTCGCCGGGTAGCGGGCCCTACGAGCAGTACTTC. Its protein product is CASSHSPGSGPYEQYF.

The chain employs TRBV5-1 and TRBJ2-3; D gene uncertain. This CDR3 contains 11 residues. CDR1 is SGHRS, CDR2 YFSETQ, per germline. V was pared by 4 bases and J by 6 bases, with 6 bases between. This chain's CDR3 is CASSPGDTQYF. The DNA of the CDR3 is TGCGCCAGCAGCCCGGGTGATACGCAGTATTTT. Full variable domain (rest looked up from reference TRBV5-1 and TRBJ2-3): KAGVTQTPRYLIKTRGQQVTLSCSPISGHRSVSWYQQTPGQGLQFLFEYFSETQRNKGNFPGRFSGRQFSNSRSEMNVSTLELGDSALYLCASSPGDTQYFGPGTRLTVL.

The V gene is TRBV19, the J gene TRBJ2-3; D not resolved. V shed 7 bases and J shed 4 bases, with 6 bases lying between them. Germline V gene lookup returns CDR1 LNHDA and CDR2 SQIVND (reference sequence). The CDR3 has 11 residues. This CDR3 is CASIGADTQYF. DNA of the CDR3: TGTGCCAGTATCGGAGCAGATACGCAGTATTTT.

The V call is TRBV5-1, the J call TRBJ2-3, with TRBD1 identical over 10 bases. V lost 7 bases to trimming and J lost 3 bases; unmatched junction nucleotides: 5. This CDR3 region has 14 residues. Germline V gene data show CDR1 as SGHRS and CDR2 as YFSETQ. Written as DNA, the CDR3 is TGCGCCAGCGGGCGACAGGGGGCGACAGATACGCAGTATTTT. It encodes CASGRQGATDTQYF.

This chain links TRBV25-1 with TRBJ1-2; tentative D call: TRBD1 (6 bases). V lost 5 bases, J lost 8 bases, and 21 bases lay in between. The CDR3 runs 15 residues. Germline CDR1 is MGHDK and CDR2 is SYGVNS. For the CDR3, the DNA is TGTGCCAGCAGTACCCACCCGACAGGAGAGAAAGGCTACACCTTC. It codes for CASSTHPTGEKGYTF.

V and J are TRBV2 and TRBJ1-1; D remains ambiguous. Germline lookup yields CDR1 SNHLY and CDR2 FYNNEI. The CDR3 totals 12 residues. The ends were cut back, 7 bases at V and 1 base at J, with 7 bases in the middle. This CDR3 reads CASTRENTEAFF. The CDR3 region has the DNA TGTGCCAGCACCCGGGAGAACACTGAAGCTTTCTTT.

V is TRBV27 and J is TRBJ2-1; 7 positions agree with TRBD2. V shed 6 bases and J 0 bases; nucleotides not matched to a gene: 11. The CDR3 consists of 17 residues. Germline CDR1 reads MNHEY; CDR2 reads SMNVEV (reference sequence). For the CDR3, the DNA is TGTGCCAGCAGCTTGCGGGCGAGCGGGACCTCCTACAATGAGCAGTTCTTC. Its protein product is CASSLRASGTSYNEQFF.

The chain recombines TRBV25-1 with TRBJ2-2, with 9 bases aligning to TRBD2. Germline V CDR1 and CDR2: MGHDK, SYGVNS. J was trimmed by 5 bases and V by 4 bases; bases with no gene match: 2. This CDR3 is 14 amino acids long. The CDR3 coding sequence is TGTGCCAGCAGTGGACTAGCGGCAACCGGGGAGCTGTTTTTT. Amino acids: CASSGLAATGELFF.

This clone came up a few times. The chain joins TRBV7-9 to TRBJ1-1; D possibly corresponds to TRBD1 (6 bases). Germline V CDR1 and CDR2: SEHNR, FQNEAQ (reference sequence). This CDR3 is built from 15 residues. V was shortened by 5 bases and J by 1 base, with 14 bases between the two germline ends. CDR3 nucleotides: TGTGCCAGCAGCACCTTTACAGGGAGGAACACTGAAGCTTTCTTT. It specifies CASSTFTGRNTEAFF. The full variable domain, completed using reference TRBV7-9 and TRBJ1-1, is DTGVSQNPRHKITKRGQNVTFRCDPISEHNRLYWYRQTLGQGPEFLTYFQNEAQLEKSRLLSDRFSAERPKGSFSTLEIQRTEQGDSAMYLCASSTFTGRNTEAFFGQGTRLTVV.

In nucleotides, the CDR3 is TGTGCCAGCTCACCACCCGACAGGGGGGGAGATACGCAGTATTTT. It specifies CASSPPDRGGDTQYF. The V and J genes are TRBV18 and TRBJ2-3; 9 nucleotides align to TRBD1. The CDR3 contains 15 residues. Germline V lookup: CDR1 KGHSH, CDR2 LQKENI. Unmatched junction bases numbered 3, after V lost 0 bases and J lost 5 bases.

The chain employs TRBV6-4 and TRBJ1-6; the D gene is possibly TRBD1 (5 bases). Germline lookup yields CDR1 MRHNA and CDR2 SNTAGT. Trimming shortened V by 8 bases and J by 7 bases, and 18 bases separated the two germline ends. The CDR3 is 15 residues long. The DNA of the CDR3 is TGTGCCAGCGACCCTTGGGGGGTGACCAATTCACCCCTCCACTTT. Translated: CASDPWGVTNSPLHF.

The rearrangement links TRBV28 to TRBJ2-7; tentative D call: TRBD1 (6 bases). The CDR3 is made up of 12 amino acids. The V end lost 6 bases, the J end lost 3 bases, and 9 bases lay between the germline ends. CDR1 and CDR2 (germline): MDHEN, SYDVKM. CDR3 residues: CASRSQGYEQYF. Here the CDR3 DNA reads TGTGCCAGCAGATCACAGGGCTACGAGCAGTACTTC.

This clone has just a few counts. V usage is TRBV10-2 and J usage is TRBJ1-2; D call uncertain. Trimming pared 4 bases from V and 3 bases from J, leaving 15 bases between. Germline loops: CDR1 WSHSY, CDR2 SAAADI. The CDR3 covers 15 residues. The CDR3 loop is CASSALGMSHYGYTF. The CDR3 nucleotides read TGCGCCAGCAGTGCTCTGGGCATGTCACACTATGGCTACACCTTC.

This sequence joins TRBV6-1 and TRBJ2-6; TRBD2 might be the D (6 bases). Germline lookup yields CDR1 MNHNS and CDR2 SASEGT. This CDR3 region has 15 residues. The CDR3 here is CAVGGSFSGANVLTF. CDR3 nucleotides: TGTGCTGTGGGGGGATCCTTCTCTGGGGCCAACGTCCTGACTTTC.

The chain uses TRBV29-1 and TRBJ2-7, with TRBD1 matching 9 bases. This CDR3 is 12 amino acids long. The trim removed 4 bases at V and 4 bases at J, leaving 2 bases unmatched. Germline V gene sequence: CDR1 SQVTM, CDR2 ANQGSEA. The DNA for the CDR3 is TGCAGCGTTGGGACAGGGGAATACGAGCAGTACTTC. Translation gives CSVGTGEYEQYF.

The DNA of the CDR3 is TGTGCCTGGAGTGTCAACAATGAGCAGTTCTTC. Translation gives CAWSVNNEQFF. The chain is built from TRBV30 and TRBJ2-1; D gene unclear. The V end was cut by 0 bases, the J end by 5 bases, with 2 bases between. The CDR3 spans 11 residues. Germline V lookup: CDR1 GTSNPN, CDR2 SVGIG (reference sequence).

This clone was seen a handful of times. The chain couples TRBV5-1 to TRBJ2-7; TRBD1 matches 7 bases. The CDR3 extends over 15 amino acids. V lost 4 bases to trimming and J lost 2 bases; unmatched junction nucleotides: 9. Per the germline V gene, CDR1 is SGHRS and CDR2 is YFSETQ. CDR3 coding DNA: TGCGCCAGCAGCACGGGACAGCCCGGCGCCTACGAGCAGTACTTC. Translated: CASSTGQPGAYEQYF.

In its sample, this clone was seen a few times. V gene TRBV5-6 combines with J gene TRBJ2-3; D is possibly TRBD2 (6 bases). V gave up 4 bases and J gave up 5 bases, with 8 bases separating them. This CDR3 has 12 residues. The germline V gene encodes CDR1 SGHDT and CDR2 YYEEEE. CDR3 residues: CASSPGRDTQYF. The DNA for the CDR3 is TGTGCCAGCAGCCCCGGGAGAGATACGCAGTATTTT.

The chain joins TRBV28 to TRBJ2-7, with a weak D call TRBD2 (6 bases). Trimming took 1 base from V and 4 from J, leaving 11 bases between them. In germline, CDR1 is MDHEN, CDR2 SYDVKM. The CDR3 consists of 14 residues. The CDR3 nucleotides read TGTGCCAGCAGTTTATCGGGAGTAAAGTACGAGCAGTACTTC. This gives the protein CASSLSGVKYEQYF.

This rearrangement joins TRBV7-8 to TRBJ2-7; D gene uncertain. The CDR3 runs 15 residues. V lost 4 bases and J lost 7, with 20 bases in between. CDR1 is SGHVS and CDR2 is FQNEAQ in the germline V gene. CDR3 protein: CASSSLPTAPFEQYF. The CDR3 DNA follows: TGTGCCAGCAGCTCCCTCCCGACTGCCCCCTTTGAGCAGTACTTC.

The genes are TRBV28 and TRBJ2-7; TRBD2 matches at 9 bases. V trimming: 2 bases; J trimming: 3 bases; junction bases outside the gene matches: 8. From germline, CDR1 is MDHEN and CDR2 SYDVKM. The CDR3 spans 16 residues. The CDR3 sequence: CASSLPGSGRFYEQYF. Written as DNA, the CDR3 is TGTGCCAGCAGTTTACCCGGGAGCGGGAGGTTCTACGAGCAGTACTTC.

The V and J genes are TRBV6-1 and TRBJ2-5; weak D call: TRBD1 (6 bases). Per the germline V gene, CDR1 is MNHNS and CDR2 is SASEGT. The CDR3 spans 14 residues. The germline V and J ends were trimmed by 1 base and 3 bases, with 9 bases remaining between them. CDR3 DNA: TGTGCCAGCAGTGAAGTAAACAGGGAAGAGACCCAGTACTTC. This encodes CASSEVNREETQYF.

This chain uses TRBV6-1 with TRBJ2-1; TRBD2 matches 7 bases. From germline, CDR1 is MNHNS and CDR2 SASEGT. The V segment lost 7 bases and the J segment 4 bases; nucleotides outside the gene matches: 10. The CDR3 covers 15 residues. The CDR3 DNA reads as TGTGCCAGCAACAGTTGGGGGGGAGAGTACAATGAGCAGTTCTTC. Its translation: CASNSWGGEYNEQFF.

The chain recombines TRBV18 with TRBJ2-2; D gene ambiguous. Per germline, CDR1 KGHSH and CDR2 LQKENI. V was cut by 8 bases and J by 1 base, with 14 bases left in between. The CDR3 contains 15 residues. The CDR3 region is CASHRSAMNTGELFF. DNA of the CDR3: TGTGCCAGCCACCGAAGCGCTATGAACACCGGGGAGCTGTTTTTT.

The rearrangement uses TRBV13 and TRBJ1-2; 8 positions agree with TRBD1. The V segment lost 0 bases and the J segment 6 bases; nucleotides outside the gene matches: 6. The CDR3 length is 15 residues. The germline V gene encodes CDR1 PRHDT and CDR2 FYEKMQ (reference sequence). CDR3 in amino acids: CASSLGTGVVDGYTF. DNA for the CDR3: TGTGCCAGCAGCTTAGGGACAGGGGTTGTTGATGGCTACACCTTC.

The V gene is TRBV30, the J gene TRBJ2-7; D possibly corresponds to TRBD1 (6 bases). The CDR3 totals 13 residues. V was pared by 0 bases and J by 3 bases, with 9 bases between. Per the germline V gene, CDR1 is GTSNPN and CDR2 is SVGIG (reference sequence). CDR3 amino acids: CAWSVVGGYEQYF. The CDR3 bases are TGTGCCTGGAGTGTAGTAGGGGGCTACGAGCAGTACTTC.

J is TRBJ2-7 and V is TRBV30, with 9 bases lining up with TRBD2. The V gene end was trimmed by 2 bases and the J gene end by 3 bases; junction bases not matched to a gene: 14. Germline assignment: CDR1 GTSNPN and CDR2 SVGIG (reference sequence). This CDR3 comprises 17 residues. DNA for the CDR3: TGTGCCTGGAGTAGGTCTAGCGGGACCGGCCCCCTCTACGAGCAGTACTTC. Translated: CAWSRSSGTGPLYEQYF. Filled out from reference TRBV30 and TRBJ2-7, the complete variable domain reads SQTIHQWPATLVQPVGSPLSLECTVEGTSNPNLYWYRQAAGRGLQLLFYSVGIGQISSEVPQNLSASRPQDRQFILSSKKLLLSDSGFYLCAWSRSSGTGPLYEQYFGPGTRLTVT.